The rows below give T cell receptor beta chains drawn from one sample of a study of identifying expanded T cells in peripheral blood. Generated by immunoSEQ multiplex PCR, the TCRdb table keeps only in-frame clones and is missing some. The sample has about 85,000 clones; about nine tenths are singletons. The sample was blood. The receptors derive from a person aged 18 to 69 in good health. Each CDR3 is given with its conserved first and last residue. Each record gives: CDR3 DNA, CDR3 protein, D gene, J gene, clone size, V gene. The D gene is left open where the match is weak. Clone size is stated in some rows and not others, as once, few, many or a class when expanded.

TGTGCCAGCAGCGCCCTGAAGGGTTCGCCCTCCTACGAGCAGTACTTC | CASSALKGSPSYEQYF | - | TRBJ2-7 | once | TRBV21-1
TGTGCCAGTAGTCCGATGGACGGCATCTCTGGAAACACCATATATTTT | CASSPMDGISGNTIYF | - | TRBJ1-3 | - | TRBV19
TGTGCCAGTAGTTCCGGGACAGGACCCTACGAGCAGTACTTC | CASSSGTGPYEQYF | TRBD1 | TRBJ2-7 | - | TRBV19
TGTGCCAGCAGCTTGGAACAGGGAGCGACCCAAGCTTTCTTT | CASSLEQGATQAFF | - | TRBJ1-1 | - | TRBV5-4
TGTGCCAGCAGCGTAGGGGGCGGGGGCTCTCAAGAGACCCAGTACTTC | CASSVGGGGSQETQYF | - | TRBJ2-5 | - | TRBV9
TGTGCCAGCAGTTACGTTGGGCGGGCCACTGAAGCTTTCTTT | CASSYVGRATEAFF | - | TRBJ1-1 | - | TRBV6-6
TGCGCCAGCAGCGAGTACAGGGGTTTAAGCCTCAATAAACCCTACGAGCAGTACTTC | CASSEYRGLSLNKPYEQYF | TRBD1 | TRBJ2-7 | once | TRBV5-1
TGTGCCAGCACTTTAGATCTAGCGGGAGCTGGGGAGCAGTACTTC | CASTLDLAGAGEQYF | TRBD2 | TRBJ2-7 | - | TRBV6-1
TGCAGCGTGAGCACAGGAGAGCCTAACTATGGCTACACCTTC | CSVSTGEPNYGYTF | - | TRBJ1-2 | once | TRBV29-1
TGTGCCAGCAGCTTTCGGGCGGGCCCACAGGGTACGCAGTATTTT | CASSFRAGPQGTQYF | - | TRBJ2-3 | - | TRBV13
TGTGCCATCAGTGAGCCCGCCCGAGGCGGGACAGACTACGAGCAGTACTTC | CAISEPARGGTDYEQYF | - | TRBJ2-7 | - | TRBV10-3
TGTGCCAGCAGTTCGACCTCTGGGGGGGGGATGAACACTGAAGCTTTCTTT | CASSSTSGGGMNTEAFF | - | TRBJ1-1 | once | TRBV27
TGTGCCAGCAGCCAAGAAGGGGAGCTGTTTTTT | CASSQEGELFF | - | TRBJ2-2 | - | TRBV7-9
TGCGCCAGCAGCTTGTTGGGACAGGAGACCCAGTACTTC | CASSLLGQETQYF | TRBD1 | TRBJ2-5 | - | TRBV5-1
TGTGCCAGCAGTCCGTCCGGGACAGGGTGGAACGAGCAGTACTTC | CASSPSGTGWNEQYF | TRBD1 | TRBJ2-7 | once | TRBV6-6
TGCGCCAGCAGCTTGGAGGTTGAGCGGAACACAGATACGCAGTATTTT | CASSLEVERNTDTQYF | - | TRBJ2-3 | - | TRBV5-1
TGCAGCGCCCGCGGGCTAGCGAATTATTCCTACGAGCAGTACTTC | CSARGLANYSYEQYF | - | TRBJ2-7 | - | TRBV29-1
TGTGCCAGCAGTGAATCTGTTTTGATGTGGCAACCGGGGGAGCTGTTTTTT | CASSESVLMWQPGELFF | - | TRBJ2-2 | - | TRBV25-1
TGTGCCAGCAATACCCGAAATGAAAAACTGTTTTTT | CASNTRNEKLFF | - | TRBJ1-4 | once | TRBV2
TGTGCCAGCAGTCCGCCTGGGGCCAAAAACATTCAGTACTTC | CASSPPGAKNIQYF | - | TRBJ2-4 | - | TRBV28
TGCGCCAGCAGCCCGGGGACATCCGGCGAGACCCAGTACTTC | CASSPGTSGETQYF | - | TRBJ2-5 | - | TRBV5-1
TGTGCCAGCAGCGCCGTAGCGGCGACCTACAATGAGCAGTTCTTC | CASSAVAATYNEQFF | - | TRBJ2-1 | - | TRBV9
TGTGCCAGCAGTGGCAGGGGACTCTACGAGCAGTACTTC | CASSGRGLYEQYF | - | TRBJ2-7 | - | TRBV2